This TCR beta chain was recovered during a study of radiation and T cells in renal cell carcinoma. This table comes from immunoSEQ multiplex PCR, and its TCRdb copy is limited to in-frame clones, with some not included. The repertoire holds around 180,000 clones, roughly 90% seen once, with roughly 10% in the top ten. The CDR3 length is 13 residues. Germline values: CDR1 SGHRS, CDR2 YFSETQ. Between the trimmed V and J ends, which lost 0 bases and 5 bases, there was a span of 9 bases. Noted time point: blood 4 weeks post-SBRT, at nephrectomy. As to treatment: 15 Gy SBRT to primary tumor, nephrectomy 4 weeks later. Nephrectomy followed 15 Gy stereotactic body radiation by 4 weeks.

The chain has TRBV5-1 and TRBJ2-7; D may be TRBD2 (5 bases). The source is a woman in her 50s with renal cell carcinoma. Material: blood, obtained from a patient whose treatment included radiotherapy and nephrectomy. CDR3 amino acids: CASSLGAGDEQYF. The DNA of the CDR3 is TGCGCCAGCAGCTTGGGTGCCGGGGACGAGCAGTACTTC.